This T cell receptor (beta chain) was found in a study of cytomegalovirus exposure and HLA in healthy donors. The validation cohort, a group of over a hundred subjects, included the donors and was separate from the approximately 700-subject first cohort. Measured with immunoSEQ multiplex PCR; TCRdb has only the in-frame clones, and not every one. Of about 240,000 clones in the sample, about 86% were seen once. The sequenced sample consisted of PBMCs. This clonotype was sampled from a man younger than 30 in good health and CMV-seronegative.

The CDR3 DNA reads TGTGCCTGGAGCTTGGGGGGAGGTAATTCACCCCTCCACTTT. Amino acids: CAWSLGGGNSPLHF. The chain couples TRBV30 to TRBJ1-6, with a possible D match to TRBD1 (5 bases). The CDR3 is made up of 14 amino acids. Germline V lookup: CDR1 GTSNPN, CDR2 SVGIG (reference sequence). V was pared by 3 bases and J by 6 bases, with 12 bases between.